This T cell receptor (beta chain) was profiled in a study of PD-1 blockade in classical Hodgkin lymphoma. With no exception, relapse followed autologous stem cell transplantation in all patients, and brentuximab vedotin exposure varied. The method was immunoSEQ multiplex PCR; TCRdb's version includes in-frame clones alone and lacks a portion of them. The table has 13,000 to 15,000 clones, roughly 77% seen once; the top ten hold roughly a quarter. This CDR3 is built from 17 residues. Trimming at V came to 2 bases and at J to 6 bases, leaving 14 bases not matched to a gene. Germline V lookup: CDR1 GTSNPN, CDR2 SVGIG (reference sequence). This clone was seen once.

The origin of this receptor is a human donor with classical Hodgkin lymphoma. The V and J genes are TRBV30 and TRBJ2-5, with 11 bases that match TRBD2. The sample here was peripheral blood mononuclear cells (PBMCs), taken at baseline. CDR3 sequence reads: CAWSPSPVASGGKTQYF. In DNA form, the CDR3 reads TGTGCCTGGAGTCCCTCCCCCGTGGCTAGCGGGGGGAAGACCCAGTACTTC.